Described below is a single T cell receptor beta chain sequence and its context. Its antigen remains unidentified. The PCR contained 60 Vbeta and 13 Jbeta primers. Some clones are missing from TCRdb's copy, which holds only in-frame ones; the method was immunoSEQ multiplex PCR. This table holds about 150,000 clones, over 60% found once. This sample was included in a study of cytomegalovirus exposure and HLA in healthy donors. Study-wide results and caveats: The number of N-insertions in an Asian-associated ancestry cluster was reportedly below the roughly 620-donor mean in a later analysis.

V shed 4 bases, J shed 4 bases, and the junction held 21 bases outside the gene matches. CDR3 length equals 19 residues. The germline gives CDR1 SGHRS, CDR2 YFSETQ. V and J are TRBV5-1 and TRBJ2-5; 8 positions match TRBD2. Sequencing used PBMCs. This clonotype originated in a woman in her 30s in good health and CMV-seropositive. This chain's CDR3 is CASSRPGARGRTIGETQYF. Here the CDR3 DNA reads TGCGCCAGCAGCCGCCCCGGGGCTCGCGGGAGGACAATAGGAGAGACCCAGTACTTC.